A single sample is the source of the 8 T cell receptor beta chains below, sequenced in a study of shared clonotypes between healthy human individuals. The protocol was immunoSEQ multiplex PCR, while the TCRdb copy is restricted to in-frame clones and leaves out a portion. The data contain about 2.4 million clones, 85% to 95% of them singletons. Sequenced material: naive CD4+ T cells sorted from blood. Specified subset: CD45RA+ positively selected. These receptors all come from a man aged 18 to 29 in good health.

This CDR3 is CASRRRDRGTGELFF. The CDR3 DNA sequence: TGTGCCAGCAGACGACGGGACAGGGGAACCGGGGAGCTGTTTTTT. V usage is TRBV7-9 and J usage is TRBJ2-2; 10 bases map to TRBD1. Germline V gene data show CDR1 as SEHNR and CDR2 as FQNEAQ (reference sequence). J was trimmed by 5 bases and V by 6 bases; bases with no gene match: 6. The length of the CDR3 is 15 residues.

The count of this clone is one. V usage is TRBV7-2 and J usage is TRBJ1-2; D not resolved. Germline lookup yields CDR1 SGHTA and CDR2 FQGNSA. Trimming took 1 base from V and 5 from J, leaving 14 bases between them. This CDR3 contains 15 residues. The CDR3 DNA is TGTGCCAGCAGCTTAGGAGGTTACCTCGATTATGGCTACACCTTC. Encoded protein: CASSLGGYLDYGYTF. Using reference TRBV7-2 and TRBJ1-2 for the parts outside the CDR3, the full variable domain is GAGVSQSPSNKVTEKGKDVELRCDPISGHTALYWYRQSLGQGLEFLIYFQGNSAPDKSGLPSDRFSAERTGGSVSTLTIQRTQQEDSAVYLCASSLGGYLDYGYTFGSGTRLTVV.

This clone appeared a single time. The V call is TRBV12-2, the J call TRBJ2-7; the table names TRBD2, a call not compared with the DNA. TRBV12-2 counts as a pseudogene. The CDR3 consists of 15 residues. The CDR3 sequence is CASRFHQRDYYEQYF. CDR3 DNA sequence: TGTGCAAGTCGCTTCCATCAGCGGGACTACTACGAGCAGTACTTC.

This chain joins TRBV12-5 and TRBJ1-6; 7 bases are shared with TRBD1. J gave up 9 bases and V 2 bases, and 10 bases lay outside the gene matches. The CDR3 extends over 16 amino acids. Germline lookup yields CDR1 LGHNT and CDR2 FRNRAP. The CDR3, as DNA: TGTGCTAGTGGTTTGTCTACAACAGGGGCCGGTTCACCCCTCCACTTT. Translation gives CASGLSTTGAGSPLHF.

This CDR3 reads CASSLLGLQETQYF. The DNA of the CDR3 is TGTGCCAGCAGCTTACTTGGCCTCCAAGAGACCCAGTACTTC. This chain joins TRBV7-9 and TRBJ2-5; D gene unclear. The germline V gene has CDR1 SEHNR and CDR2 FQNEAQ (reference sequence). Deletions cut 2 bases from V and 1 base from J, with 8 bases between. The CDR3 runs 14 residues. Full variable domain (rest looked up from reference TRBV7-9 and TRBJ2-5): DTGVSQNPRHKITKRGQNVTFRCDPISEHNRLYWYRQTLGQGPEFLTYFQNEAQLEKSRLLSDRFSAERPKGSFSTLEIQRTEQGDSAMYLCASSLLGLQETQYFGPGTRLLVL.

The rearrangement joins TRBV25-1 to TRBJ1-2, with D perhaps matching TRBD1 (6 bases). Germline lookup yields CDR1 MGHDK and CDR2 SYGVNS. V gave up 3 bases and J gave up 7 bases, with 9 bases separating them. The CDR3 is made up of 12 amino acids. The CDR3 loop is CASSDPGVGYTF. The CDR3 DNA is TGTGCCAGCAGTGACCCAGGGGTTGGCTACACCTTC.

The chain joins TRBV5-6 to TRBJ2-5, with TRBD2 identical over 7 bases. Trimming took 5 bases from V and 5 from J; bases not matched to a gene: 3. CDR1 SGHDT and CDR2 YYEEEE come from the germline V gene. This CDR3 region has 12 residues. The CDR3 here is CASRTGGETQYF. The CDR3 bases are TGTGCCAGCAGGACCGGGGGGGAGACCCAGTACTTC. The full variable domain, rest sourced from reference TRBV5-6 and TRBJ2-5, is DAGVTQSPTHLIKTRGQQVTLRCSPKSGHDTVSWYQQALGQGPQFIFQYYEEEERQRGNFPDRFSGHQFPNYSSELNVNALLLGDSALYLCASRTGGETQYFGPGTRLLVL.

The chain carries TRBV2 and TRBJ2-4; TRBD1 agrees at 10 bases. This CDR3 is built from 14 residues. Germline assignment: CDR1 SNHLY and CDR2 FYNNEI. V lost 8 bases to trimming and J lost 0 bases; unmatched junction nucleotides: 1. CDR3 coding DNA: TGTGCCAGCGACAGGGGGCTAGCCAAAAACATTCAGTACTTC. Amino acids: CASDRGLAKNIQYF.